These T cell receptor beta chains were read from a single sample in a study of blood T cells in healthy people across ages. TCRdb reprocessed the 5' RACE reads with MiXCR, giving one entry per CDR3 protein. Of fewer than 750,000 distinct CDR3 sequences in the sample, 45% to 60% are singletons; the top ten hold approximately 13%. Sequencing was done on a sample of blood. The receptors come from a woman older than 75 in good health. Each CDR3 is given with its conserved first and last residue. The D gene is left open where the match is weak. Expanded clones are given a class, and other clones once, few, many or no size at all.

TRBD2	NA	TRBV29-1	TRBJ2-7	TGCAGCCCCCGGAGACTAGCCTCCTACGAGCAGTACTTC	CSPRRLASYEQYF
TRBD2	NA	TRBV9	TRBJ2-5	TGTGCCAGCAGCGTAGAACCCCATTATAGCGGGTCTGGTGAGCAGTACTTC	CASSVEPHYSGSGEQYF
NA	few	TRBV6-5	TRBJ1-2	TGTGCCAGCAGTTACAGGGAATTCTATGGCTACACCTTC	CASSYREFYGYTF
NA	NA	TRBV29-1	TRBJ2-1	TGCAGCGTTGATGTTCTAGAACACTACAATGAGCAGTTCTTC	CSVDVLEHYNEQFF
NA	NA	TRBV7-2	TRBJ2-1	TGTGCCAGCAGGTTGGGGGACCGCAACAATGAGCAGTTCTTC	CASRLGDRNNEQFF
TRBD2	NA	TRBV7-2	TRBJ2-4	TGTGCCAGCAGCCCCGGACTAGCAGGAATTCAGTACTTC	CASSPGLAGIQYF
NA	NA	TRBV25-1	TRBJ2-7	TGTGCCAGCCTAGGGGAGACCTACGAGCAGTACTTC	CASLGETYEQYF
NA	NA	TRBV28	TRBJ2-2	TGTGCCAGGGAGTTCAGAAACGCGAACACCGGGGAGCTGTTTTTT	CAREFRNANTGELFF
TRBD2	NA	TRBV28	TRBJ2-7	TGTGCCAGCAGTTCCCCAGGAGCGGGGGCCTACGAGCAGTACTTC	CASSSPGAGAYEQYF
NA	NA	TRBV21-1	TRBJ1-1	TGTGCCAGCGGGCCCCACACTGAAGCTTTCTTT	CASGPHTEAFF